This TCR beta chain was observed in a study of T cell responses to AZD1222 COVID-19 vaccine. Findings of the study overall: Nearly half of spike-specific TCRs reportedly target unmutated variant regions. Spike regions recognized by vaccine-associated CD4 TCRs spanned the protein, led by 160-218 and 743-854.

The CDR3 runs 13 residues. The germline gives CDR1 LNHDA, CDR2 SQIVND (reference sequence). With 11 bases clipped from V and 4 bases from J, the junction kept 6 bases outside the gene matches. A word on this clone: The antigen remains unidentified.

Method: immunoSEQ multiplex PCR; TCRdb's copy keeps in-frame clones and lacks some. The sample holds fewer than 150,000 clones, approximately 91% seen once. Pooled together were second doses at about 4 or about 12 weeks. Here the sequenced sample was peripheral blood, taken 28 days after the second AZD1222 dose. V gene TRBV19 combines with J gene TRBJ1-4, with 8 bases matching TRBD1. This receptor was taken from an adult who received the AZD1222 COVID-19 vaccine. The CDR3 DNA is TGTGCCGGCGGGGACAGGAGTAATGAAAAACTGTTTTTT. It encodes CAGGDRSNEKLFF. Supplemented by reference TRBV19 and TRBJ1-4, the full variable domain reads DGGITQSPKYLFRKEGQNVTLSCEQNLNHDAMYWYRQDPGQGLRLIYYSQIVNDFQKGDIAEGYSVSREKKESFPLTVTSAQKNPTAFYLCAGGDRSNEKLFFGSGTQLSVL.